This T cell receptor beta chain was retrieved from a study of blood T cell repertoires in COVID-19. Study details: Sources were T cells, B-cell-depleted T cells, or PBMCs; the material itself was cDNA or gDNA.

CDR1 SGHRS and CDR2 YFSETQ come from the germline V gene. Trimming pared 5 bases from V and 0 bases from J, leaving 18 bases between. The CDR3 consists of 17 residues. As handled by the study authors: For nucleated cells, counts were estimated from reference gene primer amplification. TCRdb's table, derived via immunoSEQ multiplex PCR, lists solely in-frame clones and lacks some. V and J calls and clone size come straight from that table; D and trimming were deduced from the DNA. The sample lists over 150,000 clones, roughly 84% seen once, with roughly an eighth in the top ten. The sequence was obtained from a woman aged 55-70 years with COVID-19, enrolled during active disease. The V and J genes are TRBV5-1 and TRBJ1-3; weak D call: TRBD1 (5 bases). The sample comprised peripheral blood. The CDR3 sequence: CASSLQGPTISGNTIYF. In DNA, the CDR3 is TGCGCCAGCAGTCTTCAGGGCCCTACAATCTCTGGAAACACCATATATTTT.